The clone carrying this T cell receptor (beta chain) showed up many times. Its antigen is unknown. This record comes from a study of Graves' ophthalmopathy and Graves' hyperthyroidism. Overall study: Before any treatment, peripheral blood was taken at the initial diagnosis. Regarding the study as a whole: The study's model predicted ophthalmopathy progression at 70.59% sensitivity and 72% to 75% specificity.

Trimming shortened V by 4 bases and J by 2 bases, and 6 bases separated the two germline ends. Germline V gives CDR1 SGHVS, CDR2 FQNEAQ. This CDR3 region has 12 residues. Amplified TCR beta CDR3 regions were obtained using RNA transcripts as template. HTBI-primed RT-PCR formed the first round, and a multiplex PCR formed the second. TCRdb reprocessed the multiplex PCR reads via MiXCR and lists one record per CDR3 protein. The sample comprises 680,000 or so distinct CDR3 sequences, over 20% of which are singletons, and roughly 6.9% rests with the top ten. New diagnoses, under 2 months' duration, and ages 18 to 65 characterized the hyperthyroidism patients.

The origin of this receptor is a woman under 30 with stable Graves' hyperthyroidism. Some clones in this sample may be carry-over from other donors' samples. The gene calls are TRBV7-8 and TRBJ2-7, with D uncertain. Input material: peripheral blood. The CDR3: CASSSRTYEQYF. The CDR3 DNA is TGTGCCAGCAGCTCTCGGACCTACGAGCAGTACTTC.